This TCR beta chain stems from a study of breast tumors, draining lymph nodes, adjacent tissues. The lymph nodes were axillary draining lymph nodes from breast cancer patients. TCRdb reprocessed the multiplex PCR reads with MiXCR, giving one entry per CDR3 protein. Of about 110,000 distinct CDR3 sequences detected, more than 25% appear once; the ten largest clones hold approximately 5.3%. Findings of the study overall: That most tumor T cells come from lymph nodes remained unproven. Luminal-like breast cancer showed significantly greater tumor-nontumor repertoire similarity than basal-like breast cancer did. Findings are consistent with lymph node origin and intratumoral expansion of most tumor T cells. Tumors had less TCR diversity than lymph nodes, more than nontumor tissue.

In its sample, this clonotype was seen many times. Its matching antigen is unknown. The clonotype comes from a female donor with breast cancer. Some clones in this sample may be carry-over from other donors' samples. Sequencing was performed on axillary lymph node tissue.

In nucleotides, the CDR3 is TGTGCCAGCAGCGTTGAGGGGGTCTATGGCTACACCTTC. Its protein product is CASSVEGVYGYTF. The chain links TRBV9 to TRBJ1-2, with D tentatively TRBD1 (6 bases). This CDR3 is built from 13 residues. Germline lookup yields CDR1 SGDLS and CDR2 YYNGEE. The V end lost 2 bases, the J end lost 4 bases, and 9 bases lay between the germline ends.